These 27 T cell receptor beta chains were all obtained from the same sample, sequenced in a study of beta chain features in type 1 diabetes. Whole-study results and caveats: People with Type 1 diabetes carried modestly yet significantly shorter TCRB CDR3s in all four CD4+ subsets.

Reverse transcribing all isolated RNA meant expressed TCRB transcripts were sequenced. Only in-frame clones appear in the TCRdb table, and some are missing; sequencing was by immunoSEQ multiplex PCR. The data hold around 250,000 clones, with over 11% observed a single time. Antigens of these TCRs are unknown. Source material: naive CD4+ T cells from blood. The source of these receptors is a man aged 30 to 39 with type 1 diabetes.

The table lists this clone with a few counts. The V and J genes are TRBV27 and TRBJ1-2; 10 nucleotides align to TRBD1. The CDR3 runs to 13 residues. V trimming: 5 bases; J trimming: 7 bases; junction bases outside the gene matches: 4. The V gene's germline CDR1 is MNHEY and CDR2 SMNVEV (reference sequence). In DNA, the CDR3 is TGTGCCAGCAGTATGACAGGGGGCTTTGGCTACACCTTC. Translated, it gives CASSMTGGFGYTF.

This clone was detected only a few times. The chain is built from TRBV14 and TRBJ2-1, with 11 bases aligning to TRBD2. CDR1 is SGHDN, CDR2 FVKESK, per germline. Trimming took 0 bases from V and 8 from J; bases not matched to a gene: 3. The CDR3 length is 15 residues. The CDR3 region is CASSQDLAGGDEQFF. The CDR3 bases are TGTGCCAGCAGCCAAGACCTAGCGGGAGGAGATGAGCAGTTCTTC.

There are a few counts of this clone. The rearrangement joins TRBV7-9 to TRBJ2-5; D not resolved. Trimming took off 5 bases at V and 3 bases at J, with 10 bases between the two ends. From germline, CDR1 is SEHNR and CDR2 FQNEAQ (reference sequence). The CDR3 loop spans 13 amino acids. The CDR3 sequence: CASSLDNEETQYF. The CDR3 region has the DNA TGTGCCAGCAGCCTAGACAACGAAGAGACCCAGTACTTC.

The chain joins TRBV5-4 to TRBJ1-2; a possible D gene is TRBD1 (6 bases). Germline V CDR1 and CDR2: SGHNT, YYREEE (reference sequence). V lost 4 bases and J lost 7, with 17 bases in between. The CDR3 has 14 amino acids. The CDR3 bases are TGTGCCAGCAGCGGCGACCGGGACACCCCTGGCTACACCTTC. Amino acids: CASSGDRDTPGYTF.

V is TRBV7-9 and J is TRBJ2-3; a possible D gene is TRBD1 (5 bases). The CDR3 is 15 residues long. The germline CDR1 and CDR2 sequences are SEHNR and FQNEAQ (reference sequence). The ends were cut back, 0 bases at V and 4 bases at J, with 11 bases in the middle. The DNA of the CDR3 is TGTGCCAGCAGCTTAGCCCTGGGGCCAGCAGATACGCAGTATTTT. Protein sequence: CASSLALGPADTQYF.

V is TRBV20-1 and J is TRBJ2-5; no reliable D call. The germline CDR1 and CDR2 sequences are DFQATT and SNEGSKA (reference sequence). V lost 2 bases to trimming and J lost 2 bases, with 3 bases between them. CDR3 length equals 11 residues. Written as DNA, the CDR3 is TGCAGTGCTAGACCTCAAGAGACCCAGTACTTC. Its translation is CSARPQETQYF.

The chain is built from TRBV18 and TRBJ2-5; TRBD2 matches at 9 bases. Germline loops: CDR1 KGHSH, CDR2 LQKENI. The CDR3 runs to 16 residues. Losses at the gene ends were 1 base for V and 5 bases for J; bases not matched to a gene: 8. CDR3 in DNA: TGTGCCAGCTCACCACAGGTGGCTAGCGGGATTGAGACCCAGTACTTC. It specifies CASSPQVASGIETQYF. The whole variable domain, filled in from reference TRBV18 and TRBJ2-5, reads NAGVMQNPRHLVRRRGQEARLRCSPMKGHSHVYWYRQLPEEGLKFMVYLQKENIIDESGMPKERFSAEFPKEGPSILRIQQVVRGDSAAYFCASSPQVASGIETQYFGPGTRLLVL.

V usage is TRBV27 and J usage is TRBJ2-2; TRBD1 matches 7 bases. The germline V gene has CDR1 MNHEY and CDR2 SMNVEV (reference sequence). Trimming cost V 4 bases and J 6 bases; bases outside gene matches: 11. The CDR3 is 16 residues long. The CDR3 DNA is TGTGCCAGCAGTTCGCCCGGCAGGGGGAGAGCCGGGGAGCTGTTTTTT. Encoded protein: CASSSPGRGRAGELFF.

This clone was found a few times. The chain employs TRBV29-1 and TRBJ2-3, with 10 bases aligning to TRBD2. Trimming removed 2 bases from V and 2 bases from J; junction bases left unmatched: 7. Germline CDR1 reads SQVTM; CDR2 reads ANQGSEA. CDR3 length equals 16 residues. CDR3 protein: CSVESKSGRATDTQYF. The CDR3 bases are TGCAGCGTTGAATCCAAAAGCGGGAGGGCCACAGATACGCAGTATTTT.

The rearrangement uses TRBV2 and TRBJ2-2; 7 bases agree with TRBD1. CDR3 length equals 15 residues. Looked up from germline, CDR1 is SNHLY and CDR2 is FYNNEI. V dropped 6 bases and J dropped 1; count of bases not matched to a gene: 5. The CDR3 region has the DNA TGTGCCAGCAGCCTGACAGGGATGAACACCGGGGAGCTGTTTTTT. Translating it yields CASSLTGMNTGELFF.

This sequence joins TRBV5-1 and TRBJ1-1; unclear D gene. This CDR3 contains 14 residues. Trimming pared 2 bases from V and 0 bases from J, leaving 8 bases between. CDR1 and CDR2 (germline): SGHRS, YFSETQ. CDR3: CASSLGSMNTEAFF. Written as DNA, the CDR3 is TGCGCCAGCAGCTTAGGGAGTATGAACACTGAAGCTTTCTTT.

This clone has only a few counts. CDR3 coding DNA: TGCAGCGTCTTTAACAATGAGCAGTTCTTC. Protein: CSVFNNEQFF. The chain couples TRBV29-1 to TRBJ2-1; no clear D. The CDR3 has 10 amino acids. V was clipped by 6 bases and J by 5 bases, with 5 bases between them. From germline, CDR1 is SQVTM and CDR2 ANQGSEA.

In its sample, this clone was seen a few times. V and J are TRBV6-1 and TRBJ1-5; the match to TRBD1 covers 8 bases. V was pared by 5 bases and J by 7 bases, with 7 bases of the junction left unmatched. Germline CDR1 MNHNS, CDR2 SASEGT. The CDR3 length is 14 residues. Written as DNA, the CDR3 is TGTGCCAGCAGTCCAGGACAGGGCGGCCAGCCCCAGCATTTT. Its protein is CASSPGQGGQPQHF.

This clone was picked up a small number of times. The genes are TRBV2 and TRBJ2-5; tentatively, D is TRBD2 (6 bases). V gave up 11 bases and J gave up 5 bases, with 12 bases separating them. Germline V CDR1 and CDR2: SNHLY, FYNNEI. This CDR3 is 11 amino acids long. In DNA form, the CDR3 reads TGTGCCGGGCGGGGCGTTGAGACCCAGTACTTC. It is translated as CAGRGVETQYF.

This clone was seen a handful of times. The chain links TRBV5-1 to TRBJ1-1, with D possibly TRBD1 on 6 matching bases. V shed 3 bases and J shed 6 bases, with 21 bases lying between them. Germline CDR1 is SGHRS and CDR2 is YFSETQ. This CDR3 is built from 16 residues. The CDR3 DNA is TGCGCCAGCAGCTCCTTTAGGACAGAGGACAAATCTGAAGCTTTCTTT. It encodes CASSSFRTEDKSEAFF.

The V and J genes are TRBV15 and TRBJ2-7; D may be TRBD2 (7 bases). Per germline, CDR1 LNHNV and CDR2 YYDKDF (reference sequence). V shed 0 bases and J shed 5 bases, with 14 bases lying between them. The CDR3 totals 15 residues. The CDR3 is CATSRDRGAVDEQYF. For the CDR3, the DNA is TGTGCCACCAGCAGAGATCGGGGGGCGGTTGACGAGCAGTACTTC. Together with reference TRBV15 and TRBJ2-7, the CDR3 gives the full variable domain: DAMVIQNPRYQVTQFGKPVTLSCSQTLNHNVMYWYQQKSSQAPKLLFHYYDKDFNNEADTPDNFQSRRPNTSFCFLDIRSPGLGDTAMYLCATSRDRGAVDEQYFGPGTRLTVT.

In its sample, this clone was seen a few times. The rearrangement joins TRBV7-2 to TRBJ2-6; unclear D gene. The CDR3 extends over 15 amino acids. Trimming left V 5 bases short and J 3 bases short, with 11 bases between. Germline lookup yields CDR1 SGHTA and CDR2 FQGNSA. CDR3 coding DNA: TGTGCCAGCAGCCTTGGCGGTTTTGGGGCCAACGTCCTGACTTTC. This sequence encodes CASSLGGFGANVLTF.

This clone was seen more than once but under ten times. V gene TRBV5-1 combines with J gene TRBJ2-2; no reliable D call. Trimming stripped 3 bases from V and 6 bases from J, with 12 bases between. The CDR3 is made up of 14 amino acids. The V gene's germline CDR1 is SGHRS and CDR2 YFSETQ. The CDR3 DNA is TGCGCCAGCAGCTCGTTTGACTGGCCCGGGGAGCTGTTTTTT. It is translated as CASSSFDWPGELFF.

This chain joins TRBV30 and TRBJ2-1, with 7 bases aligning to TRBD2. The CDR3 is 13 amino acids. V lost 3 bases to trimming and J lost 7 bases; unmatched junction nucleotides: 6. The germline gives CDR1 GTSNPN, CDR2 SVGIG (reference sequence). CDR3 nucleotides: TGTGCCTGGAGACTAGCGTACAGAAATGAGCAGTTCTTC. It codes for CAWRLAYRNEQFF.

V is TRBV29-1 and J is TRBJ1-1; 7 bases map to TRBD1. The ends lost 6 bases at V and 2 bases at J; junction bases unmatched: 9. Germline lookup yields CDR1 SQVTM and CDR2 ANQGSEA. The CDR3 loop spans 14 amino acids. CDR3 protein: CSVTPGQRNTEAFF. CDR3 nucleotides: TGCAGCGTCACACCGGGACAGCGAAACACTGAAGCTTTCTTT.

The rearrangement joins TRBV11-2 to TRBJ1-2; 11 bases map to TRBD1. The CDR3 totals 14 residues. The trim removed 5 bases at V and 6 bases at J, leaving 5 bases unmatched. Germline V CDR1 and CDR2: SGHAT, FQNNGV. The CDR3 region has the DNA TGTGCCAGCAGCCCGGACAGGGGGCGGGATGGCTACACCTTC. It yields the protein CASSPDRGRDGYTF.

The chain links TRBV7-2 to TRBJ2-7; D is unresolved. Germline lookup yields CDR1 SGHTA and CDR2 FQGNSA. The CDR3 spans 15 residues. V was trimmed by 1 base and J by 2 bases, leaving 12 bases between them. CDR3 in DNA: TGTGCCAGCAGCTTAGTTCTTAGCACGGCCTACGAGCAGTACTTC. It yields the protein CASSLVLSTAYEQYF. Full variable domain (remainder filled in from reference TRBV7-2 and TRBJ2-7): GAGVSQSPSNKVTEKGKDVELRCDPISGHTALYWYRQSLGQGLEFLIYFQGNSAPDKSGLPSDRFSAERTGGSVSTLTIQRTQQEDSAVYLCASSLVLSTAYEQYFGPGTRLTVT.

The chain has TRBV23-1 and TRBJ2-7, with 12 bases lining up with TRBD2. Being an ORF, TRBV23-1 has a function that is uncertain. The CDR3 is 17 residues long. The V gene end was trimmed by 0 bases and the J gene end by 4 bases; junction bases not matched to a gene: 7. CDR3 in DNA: TGCGCCAGCAGTCAATCTGGTTTCACTAGCGGGAGGTACGAGCAGTACTTC. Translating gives CASSQSGFTSGRYEQYF.

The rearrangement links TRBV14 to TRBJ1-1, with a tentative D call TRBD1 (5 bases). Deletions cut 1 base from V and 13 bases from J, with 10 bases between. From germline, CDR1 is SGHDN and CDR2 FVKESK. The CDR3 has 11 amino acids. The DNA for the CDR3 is TGTGCCAGCAGCCAAGGGACAAAACTTTTCTTT. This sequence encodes CASSQGTKLFF.

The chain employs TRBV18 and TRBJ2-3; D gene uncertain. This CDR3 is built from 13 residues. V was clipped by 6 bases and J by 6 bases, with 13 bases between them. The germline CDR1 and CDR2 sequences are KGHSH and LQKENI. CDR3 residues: CASSSIVQDTQYF. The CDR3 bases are TGTGCCAGCTCCTCTATAGTACAGGATACGCAGTATTTT. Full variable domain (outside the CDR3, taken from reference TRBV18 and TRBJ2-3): NAGVMQNPRHLVRRRGQEARLRCSPMKGHSHVYWYRQLPEEGLKFMVYLQKENIIDESGMPKERFSAEFPKEGPSILRIQQVVRGDSAAYFCASSSIVQDTQYFGPGTRLTVL.

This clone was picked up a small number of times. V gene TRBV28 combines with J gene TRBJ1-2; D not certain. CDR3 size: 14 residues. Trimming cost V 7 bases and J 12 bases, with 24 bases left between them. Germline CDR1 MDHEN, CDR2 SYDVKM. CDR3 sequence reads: CASTLSPGRLGHTF. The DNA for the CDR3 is TGTGCCAGCACTTTGTCCCCGGGGAGGCTCGGCCACACCTTC.

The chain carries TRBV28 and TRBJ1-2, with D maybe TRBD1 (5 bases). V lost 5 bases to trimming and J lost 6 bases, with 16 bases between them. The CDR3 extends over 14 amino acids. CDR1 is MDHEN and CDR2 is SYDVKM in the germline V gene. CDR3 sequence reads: CASSQASQGNGYTF. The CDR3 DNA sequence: TGTGCCAGCAGTCAGGCGAGTCAGGGCAATGGCTACACCTTC.